The rows below give T cell receptor beta chains drawn from one sample of a study of T-cell reconstitution after alpha-beta-depleted transplantation in children. TCRdb ran MiXCR on the PCR reads and lists one entry per CDR3 protein. The repertoire holds roughly 180,000 distinct CDR3 sequences, with 14% to 15% as singletons. Specimen: PBMCs from the stem cell graft donor, collected from the stem cell graft. The receptors derive from a human donor who donated a stem cell graft to a child with acute lymphoblastic leukemia. Each CDR3 is given with its conserved first and last residue. The D gene is left open where the match is weak. Rows give clone size only sometimes, using once, few, many, or a class for an expanded clone.

V gene	clone size	J gene	D gene	CDR3 DNA	CDR3 protein
TRBV5-1	many	TRBJ2-3	TRBD2	TGCGCCAGCAGCCTTCACGGGACTAGCGGGATTTCTAGCACAGATACGCAGTATTTT	CASSLHGTSGISSTDTQYF
TRBV6-2/TRBV6-3	NA	TRBJ2-7	TRBD2	TGTGCCAGCAGTTACGACGTGAGACTAGCGGGAGGGAGCTCCTACGAGCAGTACTTC	CASSYDVRLAGGSSYEQYF
TRBV12-3/TRBV12-4	many	TRBJ2-2	NA	TGTGCCAGCAGTTTTATCAACGGGGCCGGGGAGCTGTTTTTT	CASSFINGAGELFF
TRBV29-1	many	TRBJ2-7	NA	TGCAGCGTGGTCGCTACCTACGAGCAGTACTTC	CSVVATYEQYF
TRBV29-1	few	TRBJ2-3	TRBD2	TGCAGCGTTGATATGGGACTAGCGGGGGATACGCAGTATTTT	CSVDMGLAGDTQYF
TRBV5-1	many	TRBJ2-2	TRBD1	TGCGCCAGCAGCCAGTCCCGGGACAGGGTGAGATACACCGGGGAGCTGTTTTTT	CASSQSRDRVRYTGELFF
TRBV30	NA	TRBJ2-2	NA	TGTGCCTGGAGTGTACGAGTGGGACGTATCTTTAAGGCCGGGGAGCTGTTTTTT	CAWSVRVGRIFKAGELFF
TRBV3-1	NA	TRBJ2-3	NA	TGTGCCAGCAGCCCTCGGGCGGGCGGCGATACGCAGTATTTT	CASSPRAGGDTQYF
TRBV5-1	many	TRBJ2-6	NA	TGCGCCAGCAGCCATAAGCAGGGTTCTGGGGCCAACGTCCTGACTTTC	CASSHKQGSGANVLTF
TRBV21-1	NA	TRBJ1-1	NA	TGTGCCAGCAGCAGGGGTTCCTACGAAGAGTGCTCGAACACTGAAGCTTTCTTT	CASSRGSYEECSNTEAFF
TRBV5-5	many	TRBJ1-1	NA	TGTGCCAGCAGCTTACAGGTCCTTAGGAAGACTGAAGCTTTCTTT	CASSLQVLRKTEAFF
TRBV20-1	many	TRBJ1-2	NA	TGCAGTGCTAGAGCTGGGGGTGAAAGGGGCGACTATGGCTACACCTTC	CSARAGGERGDYGYTF
TRBV7-9	NA	TRBJ2-5	TRBD1	TGTGCCAGCAGCTTCTCCGGACAGGGGGAGACCCAGTACTTC	CASSFSGQGETQYF
TRBV20-1	few	TRBJ2-2	NA	TGCAGTGCTAGTACCTCCGGGCAGGGGACCCCCCGGGAGCTGTTTTTT	CSASTSGQGTPRELFF
TRBV5-6	many	TRBJ2-1	NA	TGTGCCAGCACCCTACTCAGGGTTGGAGAGCAGTTCTTC	CASTLLRVGEQFF
TRBV3-1	many	TRBJ2-3	NA	TGTGCCAGCAGCCAAGATTGGACTCCTGGAGATACGCAGTATTTT	CASSQDWTPGDTQYF
TRBV5-1	many	TRBJ1-2	NA	TGCGCCAGCAGCTTTGAGGGTCGCAATGGCTACACCTTC	CASSFEGRNGYTF
TRBV12-5	NA	TRBJ2-3	NA	TGTGCTAGTGGTTTGGTACGTTTCACAGATACGCAGTATTTT	CASGLVRFTDTQYF
TRBV5-6	NA	TRBJ2-7	TRBD2	TGTGCCAGCAGCTTCCTGACTAGCGGAACCTACGAGCAGTACTTC	CASSFLTSGTYEQYF
TRBV20-1	NA	TRBJ2-7	TRBD2	TGCAGTGCTCGAGGTCCGGGCGGGCTAGCGGGAGGAAAGGGGTACGAGCAGTACTTC	CSARGPGGLAGGKGYEQYF
TRBV7-3	few	TRBJ2-1	NA	TGTGCCAGCAGCTTAAATCCTAGTAGGGACGGCCGGTTGTGGGGCTCCTACAATGAGCAGTTCTTC	CASSLNPSRDGRLWGSYNEQFF
TRBV20-1	many	TRBJ1-1	NA	TGCAGTGCTAGAGAGGCAGGGCGGGGTTTTGGAACTGAAGCTTTCTTT	CSAREAGRGFGTEAFF
TRBV5-8	many	TRBJ2-1	TRBD2	TGTGCCAGCAGCCGGGGACTAGCAGACCACAATGAGCAGTTCTTC	CASSRGLADHNEQFF
TRBV7-8	many	TRBJ1-1	NA	TGTGCCAGCGGGGAACAGGAGGGCTACACTGAAGCTTTCTTT	CASGEQEGYTEAFF
TRBV5-1	many	TRBJ2-1	NA	TGCGCCAGCAGCTTGGGCCTCGGGAGTTCCTACAATGAGCAGTTCTTC	CASSLGLGSSYNEQFF
TRBV28	many	TRBJ2-1	TRBD2	TGTGCCAGCACCCAAGCGGGAGTGGGATACAATGAGCAGTTCTTC	CASTQAGVGYNEQFF
TRBV3-1	many	TRBJ2-4	TRBD1	TGTGCCAGCAGCCCTCGGGACAGGGGGATTCTGGTAAACATTCAGTACTTC	CASSPRDRGILVNIQYF
TRBV11-1	NA	TRBJ2-7	NA	TGTGCCAGCAGTCCTCTACCGTACTACCTACCTAACTCCTACGAGCAGTACTTC	CASSPLPYYLPNSYEQYF
TRBV5-1	many	TRBJ2-5	TRBD2	TGCGCCAGCAGCTCTAGCGGGAGAGAGACCCAGTACTTC	CASSSSGRETQYF
TRBV5-1	many	TRBJ2-3	NA	TGCGCCAGCATCCTTTCTGGCACAGATACGCAGTATTTT	CASILSGTDTQYF
TRBV10-3	many	TRBJ1-1	NA	TGTGCCATCAGTGATAGGGGGGGTATGAACACTGAAGCTTTCTTT	CAISDRGGMNTEAFF